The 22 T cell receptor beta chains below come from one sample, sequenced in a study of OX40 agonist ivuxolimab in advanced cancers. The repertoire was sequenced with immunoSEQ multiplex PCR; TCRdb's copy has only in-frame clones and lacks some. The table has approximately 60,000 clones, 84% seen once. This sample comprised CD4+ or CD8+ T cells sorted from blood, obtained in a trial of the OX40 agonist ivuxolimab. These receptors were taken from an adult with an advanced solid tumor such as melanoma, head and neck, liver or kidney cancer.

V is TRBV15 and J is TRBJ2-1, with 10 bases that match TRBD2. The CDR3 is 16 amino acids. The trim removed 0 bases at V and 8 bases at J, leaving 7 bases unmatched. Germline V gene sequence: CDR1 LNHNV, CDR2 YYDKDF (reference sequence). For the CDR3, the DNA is TGTGCCACCAGCAGAGATCGGGCTAGCGGGAGACATGAGCAGTTCTTC. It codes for CATSRDRASGRHEQFF.

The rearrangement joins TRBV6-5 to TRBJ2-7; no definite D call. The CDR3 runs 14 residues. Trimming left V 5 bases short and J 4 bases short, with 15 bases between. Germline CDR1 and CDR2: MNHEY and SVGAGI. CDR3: CASSERVGYYEQYF. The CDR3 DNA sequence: TGTGCCAGCAGTGAGAGAGTGGGCTATTACGAGCAGTACTTC.

As DNA, the CDR3 is TGTGCCAGCAGGAGACAGGGCCTGGGCAATCAGCCCCAGCATTTT. This encodes CASRRQGLGNQPQHF. V and J are TRBV6-1 and TRBJ1-5; TRBD1 agrees at 7 bases. The trim removed 6 bases at V and 2 bases at J, leaving 7 bases unmatched. Germline V lookup: CDR1 MNHNS, CDR2 SASEGT. CDR3 size: 15 residues.

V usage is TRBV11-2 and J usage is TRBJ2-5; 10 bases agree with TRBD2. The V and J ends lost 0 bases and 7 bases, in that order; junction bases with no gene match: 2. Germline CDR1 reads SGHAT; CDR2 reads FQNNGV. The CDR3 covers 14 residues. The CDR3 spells CASSLEPSGGTQYF. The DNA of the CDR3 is TGTGCCAGCAGCTTAGAGCCTAGCGGGGGGACCCAGTACTTC.

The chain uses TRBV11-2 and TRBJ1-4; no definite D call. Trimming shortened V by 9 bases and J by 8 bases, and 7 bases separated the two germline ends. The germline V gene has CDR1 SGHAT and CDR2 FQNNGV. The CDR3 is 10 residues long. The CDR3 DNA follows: TGTGCCAGTGGAGGGGAAAAACTGTTTTTT. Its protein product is CASGGEKLFF.

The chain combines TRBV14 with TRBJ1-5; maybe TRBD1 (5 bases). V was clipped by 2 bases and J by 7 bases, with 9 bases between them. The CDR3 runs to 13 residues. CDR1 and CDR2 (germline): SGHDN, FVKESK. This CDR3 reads CASSQSGGQPQHF. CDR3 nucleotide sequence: TGTGCCAGCAGCCAATCCGGGGGGCAGCCCCAGCATTTT.

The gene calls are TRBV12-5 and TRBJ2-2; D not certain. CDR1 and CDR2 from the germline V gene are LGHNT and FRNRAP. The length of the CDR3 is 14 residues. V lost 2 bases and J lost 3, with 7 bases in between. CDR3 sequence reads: CASGLNTDTGELFF. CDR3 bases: TGTGCTAGTGGTTTGAACACAGACACCGGGGAGCTGTTTTTT.

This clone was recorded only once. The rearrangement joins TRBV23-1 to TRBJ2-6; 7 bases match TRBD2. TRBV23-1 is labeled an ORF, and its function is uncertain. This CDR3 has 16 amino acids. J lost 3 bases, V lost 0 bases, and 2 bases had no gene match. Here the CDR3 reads CASSQSSGGGANVLTF. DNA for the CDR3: TGCGCCAGCAGTCAATCGTCGGGGGGTGGGGCCAACGTCCTGACTTTC.

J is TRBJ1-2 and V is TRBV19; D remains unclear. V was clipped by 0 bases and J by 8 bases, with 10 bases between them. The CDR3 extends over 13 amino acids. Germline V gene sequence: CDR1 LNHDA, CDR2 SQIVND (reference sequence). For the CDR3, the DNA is TGTGCCAGTAGTATAGATTCCAGGTGGGGCTACACCTTC. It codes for CASSIDSRWGYTF.

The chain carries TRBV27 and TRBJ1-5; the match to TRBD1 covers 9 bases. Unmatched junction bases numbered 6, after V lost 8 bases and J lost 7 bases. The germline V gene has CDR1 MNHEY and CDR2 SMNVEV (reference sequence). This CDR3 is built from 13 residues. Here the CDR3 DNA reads TGTGCCAGCGGTTGGGACAGGGAACAGCCCCAGCATTTT. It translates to CASGWDREQPQHF.

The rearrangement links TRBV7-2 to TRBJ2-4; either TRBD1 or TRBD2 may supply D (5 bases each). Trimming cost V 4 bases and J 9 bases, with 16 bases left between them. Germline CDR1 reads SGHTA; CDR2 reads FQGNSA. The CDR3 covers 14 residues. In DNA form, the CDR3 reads TGTGCCAGCAGCTCTGGGGGTTTTCGTAGCATTCAGTACTTC. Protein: CASSSGGFRSIQYF. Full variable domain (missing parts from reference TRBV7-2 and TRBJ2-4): GAGVSQSPSNKVTEKGKDVELRCDPISGHTALYWYRQSLGQGLEFLIYFQGNSAPDKSGLPSDRFSAERTGGSVSTLTIQRTQQEDSAVYLCASSSGGFRSIQYFGAGTRLSVL.

The CDR3, as DNA: TGTGCCAGCAGCCAGGACTTTGAGCAGTACTTC. Translated, it gives CASSQDFEQYF. V gene TRBV6-5 combines with J gene TRBJ2-7, with D perhaps TRBD2 (5 bases). V was trimmed by 6 bases and J by 7 bases, leaving 10 bases between them. The CDR3 runs 11 residues. Looked up from germline, CDR1 is MNHEY and CDR2 is SVGAGI.

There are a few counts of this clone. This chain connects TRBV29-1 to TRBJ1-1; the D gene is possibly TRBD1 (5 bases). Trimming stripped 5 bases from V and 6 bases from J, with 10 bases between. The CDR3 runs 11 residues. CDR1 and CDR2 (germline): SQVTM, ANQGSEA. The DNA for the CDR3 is TGCAGCGTTAGGGACTCGGCTGAAGCTTTCTTT. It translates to CSVRDSAEAFF.

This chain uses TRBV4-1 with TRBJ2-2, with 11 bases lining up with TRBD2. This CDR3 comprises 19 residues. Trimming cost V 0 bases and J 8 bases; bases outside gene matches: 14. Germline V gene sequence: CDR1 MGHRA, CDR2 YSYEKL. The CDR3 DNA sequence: TGCGCCAGCAGCCAAGATTCTCCTCGGACTAGCGGGTGGGGTGGGGAGCTGTTTTTT. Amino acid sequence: CASSQDSPRTSGWGGELFF.

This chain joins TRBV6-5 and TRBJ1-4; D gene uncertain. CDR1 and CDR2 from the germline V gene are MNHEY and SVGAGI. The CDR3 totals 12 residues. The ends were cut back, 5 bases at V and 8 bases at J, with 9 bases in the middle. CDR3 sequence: CASSEVLEKLFF. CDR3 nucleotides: TGTGCCAGCAGTGAAGTTCTGGAAAAACTGTTTTTT.

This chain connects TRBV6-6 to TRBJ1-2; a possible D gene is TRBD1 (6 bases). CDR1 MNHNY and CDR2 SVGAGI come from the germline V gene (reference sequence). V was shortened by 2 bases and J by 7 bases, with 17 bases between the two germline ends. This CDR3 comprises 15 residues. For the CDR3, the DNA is TGTGCCAGCAGTTACAAAGGACAGAGTCGAGGTGGCTACACCTTC. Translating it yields CASSYKGQSRGGYTF.

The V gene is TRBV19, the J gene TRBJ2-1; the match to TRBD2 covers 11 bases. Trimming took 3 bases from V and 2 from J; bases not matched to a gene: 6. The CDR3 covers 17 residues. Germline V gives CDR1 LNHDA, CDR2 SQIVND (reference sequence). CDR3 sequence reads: CASSIILAGGPYNEQFF. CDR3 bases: TGTGCCAGTAGTATTATATTAGCGGGAGGGCCCTACAATGAGCAGTTCTTC.

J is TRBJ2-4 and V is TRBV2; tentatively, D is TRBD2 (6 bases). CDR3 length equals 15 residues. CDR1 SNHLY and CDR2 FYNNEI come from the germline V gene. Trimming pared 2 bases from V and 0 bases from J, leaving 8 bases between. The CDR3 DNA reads TGTGCCAGCAGTGAATCAGCGGGAGCCAAAAACATTCAGTACTTC. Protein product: CASSESAGAKNIQYF.

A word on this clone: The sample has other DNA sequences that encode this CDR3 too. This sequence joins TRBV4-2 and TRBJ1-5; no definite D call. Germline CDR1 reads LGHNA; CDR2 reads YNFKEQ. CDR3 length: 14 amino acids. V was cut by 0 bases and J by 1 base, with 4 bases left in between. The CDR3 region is CASSQDPSNQPQHF. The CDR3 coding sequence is TGTGCCAGCAGCCAAGACCCAAGCAATCAGCCCCAGCATTTT.

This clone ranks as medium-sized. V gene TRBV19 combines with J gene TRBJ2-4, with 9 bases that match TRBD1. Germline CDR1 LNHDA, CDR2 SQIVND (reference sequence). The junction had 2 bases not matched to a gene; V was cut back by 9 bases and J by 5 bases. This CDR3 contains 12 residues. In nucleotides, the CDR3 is TGTGCCAGCGGGACAGGGCAAAACATTCAGTACTTC. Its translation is CASGTGQNIQYF.

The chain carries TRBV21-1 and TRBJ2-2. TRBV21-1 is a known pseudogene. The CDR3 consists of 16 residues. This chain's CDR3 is CASPKGRVTNTGELFF. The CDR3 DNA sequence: TGTGCCAGCCCTAAGGGTCGAGTAACGAACACCGGGGAGCTGTTTTTT.

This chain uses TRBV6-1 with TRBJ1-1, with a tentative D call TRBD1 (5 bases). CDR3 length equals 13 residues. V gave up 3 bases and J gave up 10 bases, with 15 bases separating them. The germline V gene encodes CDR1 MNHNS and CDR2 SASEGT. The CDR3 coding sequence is TGTGCCAGCAGTGACATCTCGAGGGGATTAGCTTTCTTT. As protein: CASSDISRGLAFF.